The 21 T cell receptor beta chains below were found in one sample sequenced in a study of T-cell reconstitution after alpha-beta-depleted transplantation in children. The library targeted TCRbeta and was prepared with unique molecular identifiers. Each CDR3 protein gets one entry after TCRdb re-called the PCR reads with MiXCR. The table records 250,000 or so distinct CDR3 sequences, roughly a quarter of them present only once. This specimen was PBMCs, mostly from graft donor cells, taken 360 days after TCRalphabeta/CD19-depleted stem cell transplant. Receptors originate from a female patient aged 2-9 years who had a stem cell transplant for congenital amegakaryocytic thrombocytopenia, so the T cells may come from the graft donor.

This clonotype was seen more than once but under ten times. The CDR3 DNA sequence: TGTGCCAGCAGTTTTCGGGGTTCCAATGAAAAACTGTTTTTT. Translated, it gives CASSFRGSNEKLFF. This chain joins TRBV27 and TRBJ1-4; D unclear. Deletions cut 3 bases from V and 5 bases from J, with 10 bases between. The CDR3 is 14 amino acids. Germline CDR1 and CDR2: MNHEY and SMNVEV (reference sequence).

This clonotype has a count of ten or more. The V call is TRBV29-1, the J call TRBJ2-1, with 10 positions matching TRBD2. The trim removed 7 bases at V and 6 bases at J, leaving 9 bases unmatched. The CDR3 is 14 amino acids. The germline gives CDR1 SQVTM, CDR2 ANQGSEA. This chain's CDR3 is CSAALAGGFNEQFF. CDR3 coding DNA: TGCAGCGCGGCCTTAGCGGGGGGTTTCAATGAGCAGTTCTTC.

In this sample, this clonotype turned up many times. The chain has TRBV4-1 and TRBJ1-2; D is perhaps TRBD1 (5 bases). This CDR3 spans 13 amino acids. From germline, CDR1 is MGHRA and CDR2 YSYEKL. V gave up 0 bases and J gave up 10 bases, with 12 bases separating them. CDR3 DNA: TGCGCCAGCAGCCAAGAATTGGGGCGGCTCTACACCTTC. Translated: CASSQELGRLYTF.

The CDR3 reads CASSQDHWVNEQFF. The CDR3 DNA follows: TGCGCCAGCAGCCAAGATCATTGGGTTAATGAGCAGTTCTTC. The rearrangement links TRBV4-3 to TRBJ2-1, with no clear D. The V and J ends lost 0 bases and 7 bases respectively, with 10 bases between them. CDR3 length equals 14 residues. Germline V gene lookup returns CDR1 LGHNA and CDR2 YSLEER.

This clonotype was counted only a few times. The CDR3 loop is CSARRRANEKLFF. The DNA for the CDR3 is TGCAGTGCGAGGAGGAGGGCTAATGAAAAACTGTTTTTT. This chain links TRBV20-1 with TRBJ1-4; D not resolved. Germline lookup yields CDR1 DFQATT and CDR2 SNEGSKA (reference sequence). The CDR3 totals 13 residues. Trimming left V 6 bases short and J 3 bases short, with 11 bases between.

The chain links TRBV6-5 to TRBJ2-3; a weak D match, TRBD1 (7 bases). Germline CDR1 is MNHEY and CDR2 is SVGAGI. Trimming pared 2 bases from V and 10 bases from J, leaving 16 bases between. The CDR3 covers 14 residues. The CDR3 is CASSYAGGPGPQYF. Here the CDR3 DNA reads TGTGCCAGCAGTTACGCAGGGGGGCCAGGGCCGCAGTATTTT.

This clonotype turned up a few times. V gene TRBV3-1 combines with J gene TRBJ2-2; TRBD1 is a possible D gene (6 bases). The germline V gene encodes CDR1 LGHDT and CDR2 YNNKEL (reference sequence). With 4 bases removed from V and 2 bases from J, the gap between germline ends came to 14 bases. The CDR3 extends over 16 amino acids. CDR3 coding DNA: TGTGCCAGCAGCCCTACATGGACAGACAACACCGGGGAGCTGTTTTTT. It translates to CASSPTWTDNTGELFF. The full variable domain, rest sourced from reference TRBV3-1 and TRBJ2-2, is DTAVSQTPKYLVTQMGNDKSIKCEQNLGHDTMYWYKQDSKKFLKIMFSYNNKELIINETVPNRFSPKSPDKAHLNLHINSLELGDSAVYFCASSPTWTDNTGELFFGEGSRLTVL.

The chain carries TRBV13 and TRBJ1-1; maybe TRBD1 (5 bases). Trimming stripped 1 base from V and 4 bases from J, with 10 bases between. This CDR3 has 14 amino acids. Germline V lookup: CDR1 PRHDT, CDR2 FYEKMQ (reference sequence). The CDR3 DNA follows: TGTGCCAGCAGCTTAGCCCGGGGACGCACTGAAGCTTTCTTT. This codes for CASSLARGRTEAFF.

This clonotype was counted between two and nine times. The chain is built from TRBV6-6 and TRBJ1-4, with D unresolved. This CDR3 contains 11 residues. Germline-derived CDR1 and CDR2 are MNHNY and SVGAGI (reference sequence). The V end was cut by 8 bases, the J end by 8 bases, with 9 bases between. CDR3 in amino acids: CASQRSEKLFF. In nucleotides, the CDR3 is TGTGCCAGCCAACGCTCAGAAAAACTGTTTTTT.

V is TRBV5-5 and J is TRBJ2-7; the D is unclear. The CDR3 contains 14 residues. The V gene's germline CDR1 is SGHKS and CDR2 YYEKEE (reference sequence). Trimming removed 4 bases at V and 4 bases at J, with 15 bases between. This CDR3 reads CASSPFGWDYEQYF. The CDR3 DNA is TGTGCCAGCAGCCCGTTCGGTTGGGATTACGAGCAGTACTTC.

The CDR3 spells CAISESLVRGPSNQPQHF. DNA for the CDR3: TGTGCCATCAGTGAGTCTTTGGTGAGGGGCCCCAGCAATCAGCCCCAGCATTTT. The chain recombines TRBV10-3 with TRBJ1-5, with a weak D call TRBD1 (5 bases). CDR3 length: 18 amino acids. The germline V gene encodes CDR1 ENHRY and CDR2 SYGVKD. V shed 0 bases and J shed 1 base, with 16 bases lying between them.

The J gene is TRBJ2-3, the V gene TRBV5-1; D is ambiguous. V was pared by 0 bases and J by 2 bases, with 10 bases between. The germline gives CDR1 SGHRS, CDR2 YFSETQ. This CDR3 spans 15 amino acids. The CDR3 reads CASSLEGPHTDTQYF. The DNA of the CDR3 is TGCGCCAGCAGCTTGGAAGGGCCCCACACAGATACGCAGTATTTT.

Many counts were recorded for this clonotype. The genes are TRBV5-1 and TRBJ2-1; 10 bases are a match to TRBD2. CDR1 and CDR2 from the germline V gene are SGHRS and YFSETQ. J lost 7 bases, V lost 1 base, and 8 bases had no gene match. This CDR3 spans 16 amino acids. The CDR3 bases are TGCGCCAGCAGCTTGTATCCTAGCGGGAGTTATAATGAGCAGTTCTTC. Protein: CASSLYPSGSYNEQFF.

The CDR3 DNA is TGTGCCAGCAGCTTAGACGGGAAGGTTACGCAGTATTTT. It codes for CASSLDGKVTQYF. The chain employs TRBV7-2 and TRBJ2-3; perhaps TRBD2 as D (5 bases). The CDR3 loop spans 13 amino acids. Per germline, CDR1 SGHTA and CDR2 FQGNSA. V was cut by 1 base and J by 8 bases, with 10 bases left in between.

The chain carries TRBV4-2 and TRBJ2-7; D might be TRBD1 or TRBD2, each matching 5 bases. V lost 3 bases to trimming and J lost 2 bases, with 17 bases between them. This CDR3 comprises 16 residues. In germline, CDR1 is LGHNA, CDR2 YNFKEQ. The CDR3 region has the DNA TGTGCCAGCAGCCACGCATACCGGGACGGAACCTACGAGCAGTACTTC. This translates into CASSHAYRDGTYEQYF.

The J gene is TRBJ2-1, the V gene TRBV6-1; D could derive from TRBD1 or TRBD2 (5 bases each). Trimming removed 2 bases at V and 0 bases at J, with 11 bases between. The CDR3 loop spans 16 amino acids. Germline CDR1 MNHNS, CDR2 SASEGT. The CDR3 bases are TGTGCCAGCAGTGAATTTTGGGGGAGCTCCTACAATGAGCAGTTCTTC. It translates to CASSEFWGSSYNEQFF.

The rearrangement uses TRBV3-1 and TRBJ2-1; 8 nucleotides match TRBD1. V trimming: 0 bases; J trimming: 9 bases; junction bases outside the gene matches: 10. The germline V gene encodes CDR1 LGHDT and CDR2 YNNKEL (reference sequence). The CDR3 loop spans 16 amino acids. The CDR3 bases are TGTGCCAGCAGCCAAGATTCCTGGACAGGGCCAGGTGAGCAGTTCTTC. Translating it yields CASSQDSWTGPGEQFF.

Only a few counts were recorded for this clonotype. The genes are TRBV2 and TRBJ1-1; D ambiguous. V lost 2 bases and J lost 3, with 10 bases in between. CDR1 SNHLY and CDR2 FYNNEI come from the germline V gene. This CDR3 region has 14 residues. The CDR3 DNA is TGTGCCAGCAGTGAATTAAGACTCGACACTGAAGCTTTCTTT. This codes for CASSELRLDTEAFF.

In its sample, this clonotype was seen a few times. The chain recombines TRBV3-1 with TRBJ2-1, with 11 nucleotides matching TRBD2. Germline V CDR1 and CDR2: LGHDT, YNNKEL (reference sequence). Trimming cost V 2 bases and J 10 bases; bases outside gene matches: 25. The CDR3 is 21 amino acids. In DNA form, the CDR3 reads TGTGCCAGCAGCCAATTTTATAGCGGGGGGGCTCCTAGGACTTCCGAATGGGAGCAGTTCTTC. It codes for CASSQFYSGGAPRTSEWEQFF.

J is TRBJ1-1 and V is TRBV20-1; D ambiguous. Germline V CDR1 and CDR2: DFQATT, SNEGSKA (reference sequence). The V and J ends lost 3 bases and 8 bases respectively, with 13 bases between them. The CDR3 has 12 amino acids. The chain's CDR3 is CSASSPWEEAFF. For the CDR3, the DNA is TGCAGTGCTAGTTCTCCGTGGGAGGAAGCTTTCTTT.

This clonotype occurred many times. The CDR3: CASSLVSGYEQYF. Written as DNA, the CDR3 is TGTGCCAGCAGTTTAGTTTCAGGGTACGAGCAGTACTTC. The chain joins TRBV12-3 or TRBV12-4 to TRBJ2-7; D possibly corresponds to TRBD1 (5 bases). Trimming pared 1 base from V and 4 bases from J, leaving 8 bases between. The CDR3 is 13 amino acids.